The 3 T cell receptor beta chains reported below all come from one sample, sequenced in a study of T cells in Graves' hyperthyroidism and ophthalmopathy. RNA transcripts served as the template for amplifying TCR beta CDR3 regions. HTBI primers were employed in a first-round RT-PCR of the TCR CDR3. TCRdb re-called the multiplex PCR reads with MiXCR, one entry per CDR3 protein. The data show about 350,000 distinct CDR3 sequences, with 17% seen just once and around a third held by the top ten. Sequenced material: blood. These receptors all stem from a woman aged 25 to 39 with Graves' hyperthyroidism that later progressed to Graves' ophthalmopathy.

V is TRBV6-1 and J is TRBJ1-1; no definite D call. This CDR3 has 14 residues. V was shortened by 0 bases and J by 5 bases, with 10 bases between the two germline ends. From germline, CDR1 is MNHNS and CDR2 SASEGT. Here the CDR3 DNA reads TGTGCCAGCAGTGAAGCACTCGGGAATACTGAAGCTTTCTTT. It yields the protein CASSEALGNTEAFF.

This clonotype came up a few times. A much larger clone is a single base away; this may be a read error. The J gene is TRBJ2-1, the V gene TRBV19, with 11 positions matching TRBD2. Germline values: CDR1 LNHDA, CDR2 SQIVND (reference sequence). CDR3 length: 15 amino acids. V was pared by 2 bases and J by 8 bases, with 5 bases of the junction left unmatched. CDR3 DNA: TGTGCCAGTAGTATAAGGACTAGCGGGCGGGATGAGCAGTTCTTC. The encoded protein is CASSIRTSGRDEQFF.

The chain recombines TRBV5-4 with TRBJ2-1, with 8 bases lining up with TRBD2. J was trimmed by 6 bases and V by 0 bases; bases with no gene match: 5. This CDR3 region has 15 residues. CDR1 SGHNT and CDR2 YYREEE come from the germline V gene (reference sequence). In DNA form, the CDR3 reads TGTGCCAGCAGCTTGGCACGGGAGGGCGGCAATGAGCAGTTCTTC. It specifies CASSLAREGGNEQFF.